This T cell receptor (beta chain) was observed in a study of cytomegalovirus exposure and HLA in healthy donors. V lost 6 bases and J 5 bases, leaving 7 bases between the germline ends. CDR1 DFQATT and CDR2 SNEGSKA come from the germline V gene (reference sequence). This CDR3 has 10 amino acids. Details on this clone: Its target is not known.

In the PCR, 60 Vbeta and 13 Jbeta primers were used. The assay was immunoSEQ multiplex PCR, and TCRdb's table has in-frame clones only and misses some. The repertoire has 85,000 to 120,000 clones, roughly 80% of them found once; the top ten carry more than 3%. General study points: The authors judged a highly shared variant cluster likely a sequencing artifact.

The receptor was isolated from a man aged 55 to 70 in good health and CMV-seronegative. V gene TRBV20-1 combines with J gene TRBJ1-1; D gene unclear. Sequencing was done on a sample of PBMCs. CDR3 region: CSAGRTEAFF. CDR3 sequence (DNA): TGCAGTGCCGGGAGGACTGAAGCTTTCTTT.